The entry below describes one TCR beta chain. Based on its abundance in the sample, this clonotype is medium-sized (0.01 to 0.1%). The antigen it binds to is not known. Base qualities are not provided; no much larger clone lies one nucleotide away. The method was 5' RACE. TCRdb records NextSeq 500 as the sequencer. To allow correction of PCR and sequencing errors, the TCR library protocol tagged every TCR cDNA molecule with a unique molecular identifier. In the source study's methods: Decombinator tools were used for TCR identification, UMI-based error correction and CDR3 extraction. Expanded TCRs were defined as those above a frequency of 2 per 1,000, corresponding to the top 1% of the tumor frequency distribution. Each repertoire was subsampled 100 times to 5,000 TCRs, after which Renyi diversity was computed with the R vegan package. CDR3 similarity networks were constructed using string-kernel similarity of amino acid triplets, with links drawn between CDR3s whose pairwise similarity was above 0.82. TCRdb reworked the public reads: Q25 trimming with fastp, MiXCR clone assembly, productive beta chains retained. Every entry covers one CDR3 protein and lists the most common genes and DNA from its rows. The V and J calls follow TCRdb's processing rather than the paper's. Recorded for this sample are some 3,000 distinct CDR3 sequences; less than 3% of them occurred a single time. The ten largest make up around 25% of the sample.

The sample belongs to a study of spatial heterogeneity in lung cancer (dated by TCRdb to 2018 to 2020). Describing the broader study: Beta-chain transcripts were consistently detected in greater numbers than alpha-chain transcripts, which likely reflected higher beta-chain transcript abundance. In the raw uncorrected reads, each unique combination of TCR and UMI appeared more than ten times on average. TCR alpha and beta repertoires were quantitatively compared across multiple tumor regions, matched nontumor lung and blood in non-small cell lung cancer. Nonsynonymous mutation counts, determined by whole-exome sequencing of tumor tissue, were related to features of the TCR repertoire. At surgery, hundreds of tumor regions, 64 matched nontumor lung samples and 56 PBMC samples were TCR-sequenced for both alpha and beta chains. Study-wide findings and limitations: Additional single-cell paired TCR alpha and beta sequencing was considered necessary to confirm, at a functional level, the hypothesis that regional TCRs recognize regional mutations.

The sample's time point label, in plain terms: sample taken at primary tumor resection. Samples were obtained from approximately 77 patients with early-stage, untreated non-small cell lung cancer from the lung TRACERx cohort. For TCR sequencing, whole RNA was extracted from tumor and nontumor lung tissue, or from cryopreserved PBMC samples, and no cell sorting was done. Only patients with enough RNA available from two or more tumor regions were chosen for TCR sequencing. Before selection, tumor and adjacent nontumor lung specimens were reviewed by a lung pathologist. From the cysteine through the phenylalanine, the CDR3 covers 15 amino acids. Left in the record is the CDR3 DNA by itself, 45 bases read in frame from the first base. Trimming at the junction amounts to 10 bases on V and 2 bases on J, and the germline ends lie 15 bases apart. The CDR1 and CDR2 encoded by the germline V gene are MDHEN and SYDVKM.

The sequence links TRBV28 to TRBJ2-6; the D gene is perhaps TRBD1, on 5 matching bases. This TCR came from a male donor with early-stage non-small cell lung cancer. Sequenced here: normal lung tissue next to the tumor, sampled at surgery. CDR3 protein: CATNRPGTGANVLTF. At the DNA level, the sequence is TGTGCCACCAACCGCCCAGGGACTGGGGCCAACGTCCTGACTTTC. Extended through the reference TRBV28 and TRBJ2-6 proteins, this CDR3 yields the full variable domain: DVKVTQSSRYLVKRTGEKVFLECVQDMDHENMFWYRQDPGLGLRLIYFSYDVKMKEKGDIPEGYSVSREKKERFSLILESASTNQTSMYLCATNRPGTGANVLTFGAGSRLTVL.